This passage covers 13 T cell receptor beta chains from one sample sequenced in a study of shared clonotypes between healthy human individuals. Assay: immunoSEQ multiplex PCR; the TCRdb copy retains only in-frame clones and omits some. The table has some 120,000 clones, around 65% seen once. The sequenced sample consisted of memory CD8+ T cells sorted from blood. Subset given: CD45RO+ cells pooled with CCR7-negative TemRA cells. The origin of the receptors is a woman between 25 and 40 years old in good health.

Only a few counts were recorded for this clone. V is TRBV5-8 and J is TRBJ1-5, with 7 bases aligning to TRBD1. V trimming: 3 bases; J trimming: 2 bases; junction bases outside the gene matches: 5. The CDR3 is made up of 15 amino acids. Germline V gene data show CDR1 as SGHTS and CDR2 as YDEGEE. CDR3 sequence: CASSSTGSGNQPQHF. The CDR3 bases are TGTGCCAGCAGCTCGACAGGGTCAGGCAATCAGCCCCAGCATTTT.

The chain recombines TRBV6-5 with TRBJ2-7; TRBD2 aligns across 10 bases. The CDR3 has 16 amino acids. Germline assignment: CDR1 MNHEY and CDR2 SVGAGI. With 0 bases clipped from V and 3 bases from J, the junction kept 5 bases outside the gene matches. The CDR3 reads CASSYSYLAGVYEQYF. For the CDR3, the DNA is TGTGCCAGCAGTTACTCCTACCTAGCGGGGGTCTACGAGCAGTACTTC.

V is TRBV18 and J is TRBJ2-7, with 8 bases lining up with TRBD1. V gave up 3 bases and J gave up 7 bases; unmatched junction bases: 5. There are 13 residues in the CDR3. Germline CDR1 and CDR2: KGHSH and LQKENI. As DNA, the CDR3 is TGTGCCAGCTCACCGGACAGGGCAAATGAGCAGTACTTC. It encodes CASSPDRANEQYF.

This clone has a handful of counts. The CDR3 region has the DNA TGTGCCAGCAGCTTGGCCCTGGGACAGGGGGCCGCAGTTTTAGATACGCAGTATTTT. Its protein is CASSLALGQGAAVLDTQYF. The V call is TRBV5-6, the J call TRBJ2-3, with TRBD1 matching 12 bases. The CDR3 runs 19 residues. Germline lookup yields CDR1 SGHDT and CDR2 YYEEEE. V shed 0 bases and J 5 bases; nucleotides not matched to a gene: 13.

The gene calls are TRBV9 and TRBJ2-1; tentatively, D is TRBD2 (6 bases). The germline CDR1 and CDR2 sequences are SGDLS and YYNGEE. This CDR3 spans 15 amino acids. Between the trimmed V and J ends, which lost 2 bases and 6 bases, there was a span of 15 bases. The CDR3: CASSVQAGSSNEQFF. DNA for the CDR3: TGTGCCAGCAGCGTTCAAGCGGGCTCGAGCAATGAGCAGTTCTTC. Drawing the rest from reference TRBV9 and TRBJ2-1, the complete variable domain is DSGVTQTPKHLITATGQRVTLRCSPRSGDLSVYWYQQSLDQGLQFLIQYYNGEERAKGNILERFSAQQFPDLHSELNLSSLELGDSALYFCASSVQAGSSNEQFFGPGTRLTVL.

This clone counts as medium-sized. CDR3 bases: TGCGCCAGCGGGTCGGGGGTGAACACTGAAGCTTTCTTT. Protein product: CASGSGVNTEAFF. The V and J genes are TRBV5-1 and TRBJ1-1; possible D gene TRBD1, 5 bases. Germline values: CDR1 SGHRS, CDR2 YFSETQ. The V end was cut by 7 bases, the J end by 0 bases, with 10 bases between. The CDR3 spans 13 residues.

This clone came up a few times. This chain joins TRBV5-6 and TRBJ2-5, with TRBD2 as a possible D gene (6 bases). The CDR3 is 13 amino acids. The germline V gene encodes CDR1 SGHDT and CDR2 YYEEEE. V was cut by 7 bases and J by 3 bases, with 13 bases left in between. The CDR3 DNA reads TGTGCCAGCGGGGGGACGGCCGAAGAGACCCAGTACTTC. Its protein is CASGGTAEETQYF.

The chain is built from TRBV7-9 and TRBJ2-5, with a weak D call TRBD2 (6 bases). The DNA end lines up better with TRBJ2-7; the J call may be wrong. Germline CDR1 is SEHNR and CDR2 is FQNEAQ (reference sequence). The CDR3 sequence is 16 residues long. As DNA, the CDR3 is TGTGCCAGCAGCCCCCCCGTGTTCGGGAGCGACTACGAGCAGTACTTC. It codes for CASSPPVFGSDYEQYF.

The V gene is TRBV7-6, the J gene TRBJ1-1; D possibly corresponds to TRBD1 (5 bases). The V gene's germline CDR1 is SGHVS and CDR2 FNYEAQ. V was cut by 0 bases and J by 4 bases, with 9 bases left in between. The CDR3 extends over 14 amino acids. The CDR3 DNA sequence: TGTGCCAGCAGCTTAGCGGGAGGGGCCACTGAAGCTTTCTTT. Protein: CASSLAGGATEAFF.

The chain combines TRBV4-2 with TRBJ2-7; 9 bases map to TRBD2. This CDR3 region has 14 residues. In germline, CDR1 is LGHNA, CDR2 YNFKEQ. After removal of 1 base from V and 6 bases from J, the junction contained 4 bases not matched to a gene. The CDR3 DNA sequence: TGTGCCAGCAGCCAAGCCGCGGGAGGGGGCGAGCAGTACTTC. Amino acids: CASSQAAGGGEQYF.

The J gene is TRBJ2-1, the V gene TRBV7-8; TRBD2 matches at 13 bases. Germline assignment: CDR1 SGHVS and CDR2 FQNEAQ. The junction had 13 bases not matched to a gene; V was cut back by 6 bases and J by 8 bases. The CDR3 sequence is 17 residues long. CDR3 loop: CASRHIHGTSGMYEQFF. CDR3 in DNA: TGTGCCAGCAGACATATACACGGGACTAGCGGGATGTATGAGCAGTTCTTC. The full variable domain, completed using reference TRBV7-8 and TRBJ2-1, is GAGVSQSPRYKVAKRGQDVALRCDPISGHVSLFWYQQALGQGPEFLTYFQNEAQLDKSGLPSDRFFAERPEGSVSTLKIQRTQQEDSAVYLCASRHIHGTSGMYEQFFGPGTRLTVL.

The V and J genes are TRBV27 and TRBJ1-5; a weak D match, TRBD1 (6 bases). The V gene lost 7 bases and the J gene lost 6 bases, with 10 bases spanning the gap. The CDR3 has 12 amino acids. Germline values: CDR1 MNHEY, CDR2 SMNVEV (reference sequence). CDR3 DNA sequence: TGTGCCAGCACGACAGGAGGTCAGCCCCAGCATTTT. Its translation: CASTTGGQPQHF.

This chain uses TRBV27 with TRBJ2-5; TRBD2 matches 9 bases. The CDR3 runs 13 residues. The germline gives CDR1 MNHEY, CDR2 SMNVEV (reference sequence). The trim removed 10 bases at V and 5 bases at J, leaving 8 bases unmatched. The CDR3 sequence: CATRVAGDETQYF. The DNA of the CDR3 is TGTGCCACCAGGGTAGCGGGAGATGAGACCCAGTACTTC.